The clone carrying this T cell receptor beta chain has a handful of counts. The antigen is undetermined. Additional DNA sequences in this sample encode the identical CDR3. Sequenced by immunoSEQ multiplex PCR; TCRdb stores in-frame clones only, minus some. Seen here are about 110,000 clones, nearly 90% observed once, and the top ten hold 15% to 20%. This record belongs to a study of PD-1 blockade in classical Hodgkin lymphoma. Study background: Intravenous delivery of nivolumab at 3 mg/kg to patients occurred every 2 weeks. Findings of the study overall: Baseline diversity in complete responders resembled that of newly diagnosed patients. Any patient who commenced nivolumab under 1 year after ASCT was excluded. By C4D1, CD4+ diversity increased significantly, especially in complete responders.

The CDR3 has 14 residues. Germline trimming cut 2 bases from V and 5 bases from J; bases unmatched to any gene: 3. Germline assignment: CDR1 SGHTA and CDR2 FQGNSA. Each patient experienced a relapse that followed autologous stem cell transplantation, and brentuximab vedotin exposure varied. The sequence was obtained from a human donor with classical Hodgkin lymphoma. The sequenced sample was peripheral blood mononuclear cells (PBMCs), obtained before the second cycle of nivolumab. V usage is TRBV7-2 and J usage is TRBJ2-5; 9 bases agree with TRBD2. In DNA, the CDR3 is TGTGCCAGCAGCTTACTAGCGGGACAGGAGACCCAGTACTTC. Translated, it gives CASSLLAGQETQYF. Full variable domain (outside the CDR3, taken from reference TRBV7-2 and TRBJ2-5): GAGVSQSPSNKVTEKGKDVELRCDPISGHTALYWYRQSLGQGLEFLIYFQGNSAPDKSGLPSDRFSAERTGGSVSTLTIQRTQQEDSAVYLCASSLLAGQETQYFGPGTRLLVL.